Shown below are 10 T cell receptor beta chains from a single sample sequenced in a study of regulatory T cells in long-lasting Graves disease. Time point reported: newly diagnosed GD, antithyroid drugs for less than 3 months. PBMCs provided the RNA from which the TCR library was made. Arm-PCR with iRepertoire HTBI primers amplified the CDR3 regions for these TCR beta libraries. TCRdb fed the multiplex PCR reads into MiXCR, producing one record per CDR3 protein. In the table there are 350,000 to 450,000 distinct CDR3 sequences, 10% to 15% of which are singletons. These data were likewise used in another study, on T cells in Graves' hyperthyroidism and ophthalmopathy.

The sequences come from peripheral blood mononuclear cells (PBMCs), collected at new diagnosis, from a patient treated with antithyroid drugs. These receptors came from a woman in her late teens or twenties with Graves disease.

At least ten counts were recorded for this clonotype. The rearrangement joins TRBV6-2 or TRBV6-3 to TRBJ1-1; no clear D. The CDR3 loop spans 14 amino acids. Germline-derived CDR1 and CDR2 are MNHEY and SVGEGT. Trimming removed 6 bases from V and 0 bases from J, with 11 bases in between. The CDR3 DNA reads TGTGCCAGCAGCGTCTATTGGATGAACACTGAAGCTTTCTTT. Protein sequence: CASSVYWMNTEAFF.

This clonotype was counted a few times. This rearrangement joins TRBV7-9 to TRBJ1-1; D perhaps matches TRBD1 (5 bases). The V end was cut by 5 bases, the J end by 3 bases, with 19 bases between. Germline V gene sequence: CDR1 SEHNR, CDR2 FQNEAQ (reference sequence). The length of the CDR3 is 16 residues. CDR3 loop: CASSALLWGGDTEAFF. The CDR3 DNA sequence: TGTGCCAGCAGCGCCCTATTGTGGGGAGGGGACACTGAAGCTTTCTTT.

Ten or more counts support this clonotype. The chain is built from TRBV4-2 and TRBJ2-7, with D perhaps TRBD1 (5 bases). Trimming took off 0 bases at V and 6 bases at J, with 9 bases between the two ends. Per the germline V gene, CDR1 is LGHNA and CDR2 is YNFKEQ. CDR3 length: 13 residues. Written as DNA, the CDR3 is TGTGCCAGCAGCCAAGATCAGGGTGGCGAGCAGTACGTC. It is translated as CASSQDQGGEQYV.

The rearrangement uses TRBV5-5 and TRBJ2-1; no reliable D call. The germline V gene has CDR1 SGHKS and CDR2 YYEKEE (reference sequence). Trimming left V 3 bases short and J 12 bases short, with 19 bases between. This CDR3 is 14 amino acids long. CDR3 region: CASSSAWSDTGQFF. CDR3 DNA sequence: TGTGCCAGCAGCTCGGCGTGGTCGGATACTGGGCAGTTCTTC. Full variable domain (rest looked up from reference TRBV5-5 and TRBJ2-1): DAGVTQSPTHLIKTRGQQVTLRCSPISGHKSVSWYQQVLGQGPQFIFQYYEKEERGRGNFPDRFSARQFPNYSSELNVNALLLGDSALYLCASSSAWSDTGQFFGPGTRLTVL.

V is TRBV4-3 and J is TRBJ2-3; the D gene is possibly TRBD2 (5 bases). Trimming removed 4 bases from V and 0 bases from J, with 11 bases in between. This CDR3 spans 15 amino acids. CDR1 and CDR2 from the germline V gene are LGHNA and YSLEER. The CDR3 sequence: CASSLLPGSTDTQYF. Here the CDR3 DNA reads TGCGCCAGCAGCCTTCTTCCGGGGAGCACAGATACGCAGTATTTT.

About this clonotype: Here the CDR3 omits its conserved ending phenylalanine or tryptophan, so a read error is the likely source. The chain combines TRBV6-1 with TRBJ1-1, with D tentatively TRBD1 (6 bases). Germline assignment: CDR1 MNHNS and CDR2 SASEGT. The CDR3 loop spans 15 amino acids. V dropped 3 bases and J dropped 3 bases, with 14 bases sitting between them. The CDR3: CASSELAGVHTEAFS. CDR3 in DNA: TGTGCCAGCAGTGAGTTAGCAGGGGTACACACTGAAGCTTTCTCT.

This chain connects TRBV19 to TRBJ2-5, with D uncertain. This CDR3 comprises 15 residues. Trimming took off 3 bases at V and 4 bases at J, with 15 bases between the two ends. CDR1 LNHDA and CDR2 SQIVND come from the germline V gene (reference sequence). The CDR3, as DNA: TGTGCCAGTAGTATCAGTGTTGTTCCCCCAGAGACCCAGTACTTC. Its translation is CASSISVVPPETQYF.

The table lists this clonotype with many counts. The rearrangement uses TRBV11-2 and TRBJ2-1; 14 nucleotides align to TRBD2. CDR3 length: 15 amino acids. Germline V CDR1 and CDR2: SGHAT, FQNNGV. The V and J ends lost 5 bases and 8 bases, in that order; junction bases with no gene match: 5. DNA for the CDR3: TGTGCCAGCAGCCAGCGACTAGCGGGAGGGGATGAGCAGTTCTTC. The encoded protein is CASSQRLAGGDEQFF.

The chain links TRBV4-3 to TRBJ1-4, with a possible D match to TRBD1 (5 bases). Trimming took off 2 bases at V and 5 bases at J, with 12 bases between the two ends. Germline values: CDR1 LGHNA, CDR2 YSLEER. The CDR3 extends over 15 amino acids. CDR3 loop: CASSQRGRENEKLFF. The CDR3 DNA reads TGCGCCAGCAGCCAACGGGGACGGGAGAATGAAAAACTGTTTTTT.

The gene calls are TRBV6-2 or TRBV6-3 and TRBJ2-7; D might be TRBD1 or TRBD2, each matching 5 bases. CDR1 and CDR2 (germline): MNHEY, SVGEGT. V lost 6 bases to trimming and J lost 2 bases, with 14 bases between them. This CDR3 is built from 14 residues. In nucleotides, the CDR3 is TGTGCCAGCAGACCCTCAGGGACCACCTACGAGCAGTACTTC. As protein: CASRPSGTTYEQYF.